The 16 T cell receptor beta chains listed next were all sequenced from one sample in a study of T cell responses to AZD1222 COVID-19 vaccine. Repertoires were generated with immunoSEQ multiplex PCR, while TCRdb's copy carries only in-frame clones and drops some. The sample lists fewer than 150,000 clones, about nine tenths seen once, with approximately 8.1% in the top ten. The sequencing used peripheral blood, collected on day 0 of AZD1222 vaccination. Receptors were obtained from an adult in good health.

The chain uses TRBV9 and TRBJ2-2; TRBD2 matches at 9 bases. This CDR3 has 16 amino acids. Germline CDR1 reads SGDLS; CDR2 reads YYNGEE. The J segment lost 5 bases and the V segment lost 0 bases, leaving 5 bases of the junction unmatched. The CDR3 loop is CASSVEAGGWTGELFF. The CDR3 coding sequence is TGTGCCAGCAGCGTAGAAGCGGGGGGCTGGACCGGGGAGCTGTTTTTT.

V and J are TRBV19 and TRBJ2-1; the match to TRBD1 covers 8 bases. CDR1 is LNHDA, CDR2 SQIVND, per germline (reference sequence). V was clipped by 3 bases and J by 9 bases; unmatched bases: 7. This CDR3 is 14 amino acids long. The CDR3 reads CASSINQGAVEQFF. The DNA of the CDR3 is TGTGCCAGTAGTATTAACCAGGGGGCGGTTGAGCAGTTCTTC.

The chain joins TRBV4-1 to TRBJ1-4; the D gene is possibly TRBD1 (6 bases). Trimming took off 1 base at V and 2 bases at J, with 14 bases between the two ends. The CDR3 has 17 residues. The germline V gene encodes CDR1 MGHRA and CDR2 YSYEKL. This CDR3 reads CASSQGPQGLTNEKLFF. CDR3 nucleotides: TGCGCCAGCAGCCAAGGGCCCCAGGGGCTTACTAATGAAAAACTGTTTTTT.

The chain employs TRBV6-5 and TRBJ1-6; 7 bases agree with TRBD1. Germline CDR1 reads MNHEY; CDR2 reads SVGAGI. The CDR3 is 14 residues long. V lost 8 bases to trimming and J lost 7 bases; unmatched junction nucleotides: 8. The CDR3 DNA is TGTGCCAGCCTCCGGGCAGGGGGGAATTCACCCCTCCACTTT. Translation: CASLRAGGNSPLHF.

There are a few counts of this clone. The J gene is TRBJ1-5, the V gene TRBV19; D call uncertain. The V gene's germline CDR1 is LNHDA and CDR2 SQIVND (reference sequence). CDR3 length equals 15 residues. Deletions cut 0 bases from V and 2 bases from J, with 8 bases between. This chain's CDR3 is CASSIEGRGNQPQHF. CDR3 sequence (DNA): TGTGCCAGTAGTATAGAGGGCCGGGGCAATCAGCCCCAGCATTTT.

V and J are TRBV18 and TRBJ1-2, with 7 bases matching TRBD1. Germline CDR1 KGHSH, CDR2 LQKENI. The V gene end was trimmed by 4 bases and the J gene end by 5 bases; junction bases not matched to a gene: 1. The CDR3 consists of 12 residues. The CDR3 DNA sequence: TGTGCCAGCTCACTGGGACAGTATGGCTACACCTTC. This sequence encodes CASSLGQYGYTF.

This clone was counted a few times. V usage is TRBV5-6 and J usage is TRBJ1-6; D is ambiguous. The ends were cut back, 0 bases at V and 11 bases at J, with 6 bases in the middle. CDR1 is SGHDT, CDR2 YYEEEE, per germline. This CDR3 spans 12 amino acids. The CDR3 here is CASSLEGPPLHF. The CDR3 region has the DNA TGTGCCAGCAGCTTGGAGGGCCCACCCCTCCACTTT.

The rearrangement links TRBV27 to TRBJ1-1; 7 bases map to TRBD1. V trimming: 4 bases; J trimming: 6 bases; junction bases outside the gene matches: 8. Germline values: CDR1 MNHEY, CDR2 SMNVEV (reference sequence). The length of the CDR3 is 14 residues. The chain's CDR3 is CASSSGQDSAEAFF. In DNA, the CDR3 is TGTGCCAGCAGTTCCGGACAGGACAGCGCTGAAGCTTTCTTT.

The gene calls are TRBV7-8 and TRBJ1-2; weak D call: TRBD1 (5 bases). The CDR3 length is 15 residues. Between the trimmed V and J ends, which lost 1 base and 4 bases, there was a span of 13 bases. CDR1 is SGHVS, CDR2 FQNEAQ, per germline. This CDR3 is CASSLVVQGGYGYTF. CDR3 sequence (DNA): TGTGCCAGCAGCTTAGTGGTGCAGGGTGGCTATGGCTACACCTTC.

V is TRBV27 and J is TRBJ2-3; 7 positions agree with TRBD2. The V segment lost 2 bases and the J segment 6 bases; nucleotides outside the gene matches: 8. The CDR3 has 15 amino acids. The germline gives CDR1 MNHEY, CDR2 SMNVEV (reference sequence). The DNA of the CDR3 is TGTGCCAGCAGTTTAATTGCGGGAGTGGCGGATACGCAGTATTTT. Encoded protein: CASSLIAGVADTQYF.

This rearrangement joins TRBV19 to TRBJ1-1; 11 positions agree with TRBD1. J lost 0 bases, V lost 7 bases, and 4 bases had no gene match. The CDR3 is 15 amino acids. Germline assignment: CDR1 LNHDA and CDR2 SQIVND (reference sequence). CDR3 DNA sequence: TGTGCCAGTAAGGGACAGGGGGGCTTGAACACTGAAGCTTTCTTT. This encodes CASKGQGGLNTEAFF.

The V and J genes are TRBV7-2 and TRBJ1-2; a possible D gene is TRBD1 (5 bases). Germline assignment: CDR1 SGHTA and CDR2 FQGNSA. V was trimmed by 4 bases and J by 4 bases, leaving 7 bases between them. The CDR3 contains 12 residues. Written as DNA, the CDR3 is TGTGCCAGCAGCTCGACAGCCTATGGCTACACCTTC. Residues: CASSSTAYGYTF.

V and J are TRBV19 and TRBJ1-1, with D unclear. Germline CDR1 LNHDA, CDR2 SQIVND (reference sequence). The length of the CDR3 is 14 residues. V lost 10 bases and J lost 2, with 17 bases in between. CDR3 region: CATAPARDNTEAFF. The CDR3 DNA reads TGTGCCACCGCCCCGGCACGAGACAACACTGAAGCTTTCTTT. The whole variable domain, remainder taken from reference TRBV19 and TRBJ1-1, is DGGITQSPKYLFRKEGQNVTLSCEQNLNHDAMYWYRQDPGQGLRLIYYSQIVNDFQKGDIAEGYSVSREKKESFPLTVTSAQKNPTAFYLCATAPARDNTEAFFGQGTRLTVV.

This sequence joins TRBV9 and TRBJ2-1, with TRBD2 matching over 16 bases. This CDR3 has 18 amino acids. Germline V CDR1 and CDR2: SGDLS, YYNGEE. The junction had 7 bases not matched to a gene; V was cut back by 4 bases and J by 3 bases. The CDR3 DNA follows: TGTGCCAGCAGCTCGGGACTAGCGGGAGGGCTTAACTACAATGAGCAGTTCTTC. Translation: CASSSGLAGGLNYNEQFF.

The rearrangement links TRBV12-3 or TRBV12-4 to TRBJ1-4; D remains unclear. CDR3 length: 13 residues. Trimming took 2 bases from V and 8 from J, leaving 9 bases between them. The CDR3 loop is CASSLLGMEKLFF. CDR3 DNA sequence: TGTGCCAGCAGTTTATTAGGGATGGAAAAACTGTTTTTT.

The CDR3 reads CASRGTGLRSNTGELFF. Here the CDR3 DNA reads TGCGCCAGCAGGGGGACAGGGTTGAGGTCGAACACCGGGGAGCTGTTTTTT. This rearrangement joins TRBV10-2 to TRBJ2-2; 9 nucleotides line up with TRBD1. The germline V gene has CDR1 WSHSY and CDR2 SAAADI. The V segment lost 6 bases and the J segment 0 bases; nucleotides outside the gene matches: 8. The CDR3 consists of 17 residues.